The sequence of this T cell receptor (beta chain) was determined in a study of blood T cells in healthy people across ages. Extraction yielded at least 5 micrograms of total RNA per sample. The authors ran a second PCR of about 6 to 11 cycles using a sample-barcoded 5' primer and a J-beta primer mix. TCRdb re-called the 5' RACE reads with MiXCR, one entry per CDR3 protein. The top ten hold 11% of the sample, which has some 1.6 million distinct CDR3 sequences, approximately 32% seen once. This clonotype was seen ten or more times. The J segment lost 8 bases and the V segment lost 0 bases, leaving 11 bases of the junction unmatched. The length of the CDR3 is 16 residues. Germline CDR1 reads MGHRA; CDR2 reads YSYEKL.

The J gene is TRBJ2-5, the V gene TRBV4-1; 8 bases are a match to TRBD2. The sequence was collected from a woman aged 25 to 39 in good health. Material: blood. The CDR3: CASSQEGGSGASTQYF. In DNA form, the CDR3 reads TGCGCCAGCAGCCAAGAAGGGGGTAGCGGGGCCTCAACCCAGTACTTC.